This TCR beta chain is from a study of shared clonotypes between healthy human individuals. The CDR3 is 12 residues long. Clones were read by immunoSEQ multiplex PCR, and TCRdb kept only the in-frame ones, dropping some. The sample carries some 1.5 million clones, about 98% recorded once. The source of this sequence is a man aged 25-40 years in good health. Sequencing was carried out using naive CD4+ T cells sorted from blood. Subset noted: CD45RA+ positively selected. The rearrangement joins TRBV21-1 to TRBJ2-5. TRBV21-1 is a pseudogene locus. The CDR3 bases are TGTGCCAGCGTGGGGTCCGGGGAGACCCAGTACTTC. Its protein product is CASVGSGETQYF.